This is a list of T cell receptor beta chains from one sample in a study of blood T cells in healthy people across ages. Each CDR3 protein is one row after TCRdb ran MiXCR on the 5' RACE reads. The sample yields about 680,000 distinct CDR3 sequences, around half seen once. Sequenced input: blood. The receptors here all came from a woman in her fifties or sixties in good health. The CDR3 runs from the conserved cysteine through the conserved F or W. The order of the fields is D gene, V gene, J gene, clone size, CDR3 protein, CDR3 DNA. The D gene is left open where the match is weak. Some rows mark clone size as missing; the rest say once, few, many or name a class of expanded clone.

TRBD1	TRBV20-1	TRBJ1-6	.	CGLRDSPSYNSPLHF	TGCGGACTCCGGGACAGCCCTTCCTATAATTCACCCCTCCACTTT
.	TRBV5-6	TRBJ2-5	few	CASSSGFGSAETQYF	TGTGCCAGCAGCTCGGGCTTTGGATCGGCAGAGACCCAGTACTTC
TRBD1	TRBV7-2	TRBJ1-2	.	CASSLAGTGGLIRGYTF	TGTGCCAGCAGCTTAGCGGGGACAGGGGGCCTCATAAGGGGCTACACCTTC
.	TRBV7-2	TRBJ2-1	.	CASTHRGAYNEQFF	TGTGCCAGCACCCACCGAGGGGCCTACAATGAGCAGTTCTTC
.	TRBV7-8	TRBJ1-2	.	CASSQWRAYGYTF	TGTGCCAGCAGCCAATGGCGCGCCTATGGCTACACCTTC
.	TRBV4-2	TRBJ2-5	few	CASSQAGTGEETQYF	TGTGCCAGCAGCCAGGCCGGGACTGGGGAAGAGACCCAGTACTTC
TRBD2	TRBV7-3	TRBJ2-1	few	CASSRGLALYNEQFF	TGTGCCAGCAGCCGGGGACTAGCCCTCTACAATGAGCAGTTCTTC
TRBD2	TRBV7-9	TRBJ2-1	once	CASSFPGTSGINEQFF	TGTGCCAGCAGCTTCCCCGGGACTAGCGGGATTAATGAGCAGTTCTTC
.	TRBV2	TRBJ2-7	many	CASSVEGVAEQYF	TGTGCCAGCAGTGTTGAAGGGGTGGCCGAGCAGTACTTC
.	TRBV12-3/TRBV12-4	TRBJ2-2	.	CASSLGIPTGELFF	TGTGCCAGCAGTTTGGGGATTCCGACCGGGGAGCTGTTTTTT
.	TRBV7-8	TRBJ2-7	.	CASSAGVGTYEQYF	TGTGCCAGCAGCGCCGGGGTGGGGACCTACGAGCAGTACTTC
.	TRBV7-2	TRBJ1-2	few	CASRTGRVGDTF	TGTGCCAGCAGGACAGGTCGAGTCGGGGACACCTTC
.	TRBV18	TRBJ1-2	.	CASSPSAQNYGYTF	TGTGCCAGCTCACCATCGGCCCAGAACTATGGCTACACCTTC
.	TRBV9	TRBJ2-1	few	CASSVLHNEQFF	TGTGCCAGCAGCGTACTCCACAATGAGCAGTTCTTC
.	TRBV4-3	TRBJ2-7	.	CASSHGQSYEQYF	TGCGCCAGCAGCCATGGACAGTCCTACGAGCAGTACTTC
.	TRBV7-9	TRBJ1-2	.	CASSSRLTQSPSSGYTF	TGTGCCAGCAGCTCCCGTTTAACCCAGTCTCCCTCTTCTGGCTACACCTTC
.	TRBV14	TRBJ2-3	.	CASTKIADPTDTQYF	TGTGCCAGCACCAAGATAGCGGACCCCACAGATACGCAGTATTTT
.	TRBV7-2	TRBJ2-3	.	CASSLWTDTDTQYF	TGTGCCAGCAGCCTCTGGACAGACACAGATACGCAGTATTTT
.	TRBV5-1	TRBJ2-1	.	CASSLEALYNEQFF	TGCGCCAGCAGCTTGGAGGCCCTATACAATGAGCAGTTCTTC
.	TRBV7-2	TRBJ2-3	.	CVSSLGGLSTDTQYF	TGTGTCAGCAGCTTAGGGGGACTTAGCACAGATACGCAGTATTTT
TRBD2	TRBV7-2	TRBJ2-3	.	CASILRGGGGTDTQYF	TGTGCCAGCATTTTACGGGGGGGAGGAGGAACAGATACGCAGTATTTT
.	TRBV20-1	TRBJ2-1	.	CSARPDFLSYNEQFF	TGCAGTGCTAGACCGGACTTCCTCTCCTACAATGAGCAGTTCTTC
TRBD1	TRBV7-2	TRBJ2-2	few	CASSRDRADGELFF	TGTGCCAGCAGCCGGGACAGGGCTGACGGGGAGCTGTTTTTT
TRBD1	TRBV6-6	TRBJ1-1	.	CASSYSLGTGYTEAFF	TGTGCCAGCAGTTACTCGCTCGGGACAGGGTACACTGAAGCTTTCTTT
.	TRBV15	TRBJ2-1	many	CATSSPWVSNEQFF	TGTGCCACCAGCAGCCCCTGGGTCAGTAATGAGCAGTTCTTC
.	TRBV6-6	TRBJ2-3	few	CASSYKGGDTQYF	TGTGCCAGCAGTTACAAGGGGGGAGATACGCAGTATTTT
.	TRBV4-1	TRBJ1-2	.	CASSPPAAGSNYGYTF	TGCGCCAGCAGCCCCCCCGCGGCGGGATCTAACTATGGCTACACCTTC
TRBD2	TRBV20-1	TRBJ2-1	few	CSASGLDHNEQFF	TGCAGTGCGTCGGGACTAGACCACAATGAGCAGTTCTTC
.	TRBV28	TRBJ2-2	.	CASNAAIAVANTGELFF	TGTGCCAGCAACGCGGCAATAGCGGTCGCGAACACCGGGGAGCTGTTTTTT
.	TRBV29-1	TRBJ2-3	few	CSAADTDTQYF	TGCAGCGCCGCCGACACAGATACGCAGTATTTT
.	TRBV4-1	TRBJ2-5	few	CASSPSGRQETQYF	TGCGCCAGCAGCCCCTCCGGGCGCCAAGAGACCCAGTACTTC
.	TRBV28	TRBJ2-4	.	CASSLSSKNIQYF	TGTGCCAGCAGTTTGAGCTCCAAAAACATTCAGTACTTC
TRBD2	TRBV29-1	TRBJ2-5	many	CSVEDGRDETQYF	TGCAGCGTTGAAGATGGGAGGGATGAGACCCAGTACTTC
.	TRBV5-1	TRBJ1-4	.	CASSLGSNEKLFF	TGTGCCAGCAGCTTAGGTTCTAATGAAAAACTGTTTTTT
TRBD2	TRBV7-2	TRBJ2-7	.	CASSFKAGHGDSEQYF	TGTGCCAGCAGCTTCAAAGCGGGGCATGGGGATAGCGAGCAGTACTTC
.	TRBV27	TRBJ2-7	.	CASSLKGQGTPYEQYF	TGTGCCAGCAGTCTTAAGGGGCAGGGCACCCCCTACGAGCAGTACTTC
TRBD1	TRBV4-3	TRBJ1-2	few	CASSPELRTGVFRGGYTF	TGCGCCAGCAGCCCTGAGCTCCGGACAGGGGTCTTTCGCGGTGGCTACACCTTC
.	TRBV6-2/TRBV6-3	TRBJ2-3	few	CASSRGEIAADTQYF	TGTGCCAGCAGTAGAGGGGAGATTGCCGCAGATACGCAGTATTTT
.	TRBV4-2	TRBJ2-1	.	CASSQAQGTSYNEQFF	TGTGCCAGCAGCCAAGCCCAGGGGACATCCTACAATGAGCAGTTCTTC
TRBD1	TRBV27	TRBJ1-6	.	CASSPTGAVSYNSPLHF	TGTGCCAGCAGCCCGACAGGGGCGGTCTCCTATAATTCACCCCTCCACTTT
.	TRBV9	TRBJ2-5	.	CASSFRDFQETQYF	TGTGCCAGCAGCTTCCGGGACTTCCAAGAGACCCAGTACTTC
TRBD1	TRBV7-8	TRBJ1-1	.	CASSLFQGDNTEAFF	TGTGCCAGCAGCTTATTCCAGGGGGATAACACTGAAGCTTTCTTT
.	TRBV6-1	TRBJ1-2	.	CASSGQGLGYTF	TGTGCCAGCAGTGGCCAGGGTTTGGGCTACACCTTC
.	TRBV7-2	TRBJ2-3	.	CASSLGLGSTDTQYF	TGTGCCAGCAGCTTAGGTTTGGGCAGCACAGATACGCAGTATTTT
.	TRBV27	TRBJ2-7	few	CASSLKISSYEQYF	TGTGCCAGCAGTTTGAAAATAAGCTCCTACGAGCAGTACTTC
TRBD1	TRBV20-1	TRBJ1-6	.	CSAPMGQAYNSPLHF	TGCAGTGCGCCGATGGGACAGGCCTATAATTCACCCCTCCACTTT
.	TRBV5-1	TRBJ2-7	.	CASSLEGSSYERYF	TGCGCCAGCAGCTTGGAAGGCAGCTCCTACGAGCGGTACTTC
.	TRBV7-2	TRBJ2-7	few	CASSLDTSSYEQYF	TGTGCCAGCAGCTTAGATACCAGCTCCTACGAGCAGTACTTC
.	TRBV29-1	TRBJ2-4	.	CSAQTGYERYF	TGCAGCGCCCAGACAGGTTACGAGCGGTACTTC
.	TRBV20-1	TRBJ2-5	.	CSARPALGGGETQYF	TGCAGTGCTAGACCCGCCCTAGGGGGTGGTGAGACCCAGTACTTC
.	TRBV20-1	TRBJ2-5	.	CSARDRGVQETQYF	TGCAGTGCTAGAGATCGAGGAGTCCAAGAGACCCAGTACTTC
TRBD2	TRBV4-3	TRBJ2-7	.	CASSQEGGDERSSYNEQYF	TGCGCCAGCAGCCAAGAGGGGGGGGACGAGCGGAGCTCCTACAATGAGCAGTACTTC
.	TRBV20-1	TRBJ1-2	few	CSARDQANYGYTF	TGCAGTGCTAGAGACCAGGCTAACTATGGCTACACCTTC